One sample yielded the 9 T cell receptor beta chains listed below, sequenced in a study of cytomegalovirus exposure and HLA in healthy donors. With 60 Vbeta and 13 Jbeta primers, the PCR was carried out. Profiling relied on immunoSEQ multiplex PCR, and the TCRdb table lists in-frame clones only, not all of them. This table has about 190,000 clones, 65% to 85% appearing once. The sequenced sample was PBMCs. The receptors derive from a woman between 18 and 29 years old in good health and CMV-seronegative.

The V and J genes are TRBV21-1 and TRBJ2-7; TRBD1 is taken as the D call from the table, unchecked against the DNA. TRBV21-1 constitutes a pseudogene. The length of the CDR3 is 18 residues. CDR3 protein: CASSKGWKGGMWPYEQYF. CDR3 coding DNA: TGTGCCAGCAGCAAAGGGTGGAAAGGGGGAATGTGGCCCTACGAGCAGTACTTC.

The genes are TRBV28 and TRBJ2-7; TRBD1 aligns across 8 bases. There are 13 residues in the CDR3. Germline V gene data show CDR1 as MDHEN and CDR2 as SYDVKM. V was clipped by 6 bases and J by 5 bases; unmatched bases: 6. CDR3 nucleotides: TGTGCCAGCAGGCCGACAGGGGACGACGAGCAGTACTTC. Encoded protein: CASRPTGDDEQYF.

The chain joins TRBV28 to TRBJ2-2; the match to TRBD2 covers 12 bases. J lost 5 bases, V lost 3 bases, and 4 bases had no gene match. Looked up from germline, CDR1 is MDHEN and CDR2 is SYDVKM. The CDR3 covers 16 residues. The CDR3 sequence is CASSFPGTSGTGELFF. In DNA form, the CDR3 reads TGTGCCAGCAGTTTCCCTGGGACTAGCGGGACCGGGGAGCTGTTTTTT.

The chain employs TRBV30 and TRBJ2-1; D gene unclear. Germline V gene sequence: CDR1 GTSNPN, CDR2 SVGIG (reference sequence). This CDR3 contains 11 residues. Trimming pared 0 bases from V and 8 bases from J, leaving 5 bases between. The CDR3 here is CAWSVRDEQFF. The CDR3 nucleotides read TGTGCCTGGAGTGTACGGGATGAGCAGTTCTTC. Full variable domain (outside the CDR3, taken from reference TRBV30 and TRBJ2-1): SQTIHQWPATLVQPVGSPLSLECTVEGTSNPNLYWYRQAAGRGLQLLFYSVGIGQISSEVPQNLSASRPQDRQFILSSKKLLLSDSGFYLCAWSVRDEQFFGPGTRLTVL.

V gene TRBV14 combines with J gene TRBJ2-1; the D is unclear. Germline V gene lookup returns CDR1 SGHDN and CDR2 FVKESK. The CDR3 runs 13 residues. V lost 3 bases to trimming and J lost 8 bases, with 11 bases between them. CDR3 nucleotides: TGTGCCAGCAGCCAGAGCACTTTCGATGAGCAGTTCTTC. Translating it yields CASSQSTFDEQFF. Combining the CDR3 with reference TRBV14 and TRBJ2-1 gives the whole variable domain EAGVTQFPSHSVIEKGQTVTLRCDPISGHDNLYWYRRVMGKEIKFLLHFVKESKQDESGMPNNRFLAERTGGTYSTLKVQPAELEDSGVYFCASSQSTFDEQFFGPGTRLTVL.

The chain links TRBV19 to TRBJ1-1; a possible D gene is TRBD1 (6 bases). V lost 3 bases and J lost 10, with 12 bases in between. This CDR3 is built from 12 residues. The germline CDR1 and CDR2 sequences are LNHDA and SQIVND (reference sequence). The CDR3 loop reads CASSIRGARAFF. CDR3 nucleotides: TGTGCCAGTAGTATTCGGGGGGCTCGAGCTTTCTTT. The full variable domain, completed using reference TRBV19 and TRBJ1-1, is DGGITQSPKYLFRKEGQNVTLSCEQNLNHDAMYWYRQDPGQGLRLIYYSQIVNDFQKGDIAEGYSVSREKKESFPLTVTSAQKNPTAFYLCASSIRGARAFFGQGTRLTVV.

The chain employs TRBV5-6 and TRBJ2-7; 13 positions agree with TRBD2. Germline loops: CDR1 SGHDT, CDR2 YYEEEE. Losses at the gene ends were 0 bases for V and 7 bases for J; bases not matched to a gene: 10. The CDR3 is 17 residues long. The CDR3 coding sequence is TGTGCCAGCAGCTTGGGTCTTACTAGCGGGAGGGCCGATGAGCAGTACTTC. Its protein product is CASSLGLTSGRADEQYF.

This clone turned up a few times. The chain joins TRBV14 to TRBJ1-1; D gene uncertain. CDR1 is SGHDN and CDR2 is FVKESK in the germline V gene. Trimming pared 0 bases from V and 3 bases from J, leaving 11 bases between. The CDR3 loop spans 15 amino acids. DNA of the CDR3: TGTGCCAGCAGCCAAGATTTCGCCGGGTACACTGAAGCTTTCTTT. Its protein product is CASSQDFAGYTEAFF.

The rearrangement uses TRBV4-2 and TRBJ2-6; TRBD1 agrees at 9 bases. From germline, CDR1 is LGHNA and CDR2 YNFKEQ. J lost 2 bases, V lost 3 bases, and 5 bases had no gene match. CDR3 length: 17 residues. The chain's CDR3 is CASSQDRGGAGANVLTF. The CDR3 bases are TGTGCCAGCAGCCAGGACAGGGGAGGCGCTGGGGCCAACGTCCTGACTTTC.